The rows below give T cell receptor beta chains drawn from one sample of a study of T cells in narcolepsy. Method: immunoSEQ multiplex PCR; TCRdb's copy keeps in-frame clones and lacks some. The sample records fewer than 25,000 clones, 70% to 90% being singletons. Sequences were obtained from memory (CD45RA-) CD4+ T cells from blood. These receptors were obtained from a human donor in good health. The CDR3 runs from the conserved cysteine through the conserved F or W. The order of the fields is D gene, J gene, V gene, clone size, CDR3 protein, CDR3 DNA. A D gene is named only where the DNA matches it firmly. Only part of the rows carry a size: once, few, many, or a class if the clone is expanded.

D: .; J: TRBJ2-7; V: TRBV4-2; size: .; CDR3: CASSQDAGKYEQYF; DNA: TGTGCCAGCAGCCAAGATGCAGGGAAGTACGAGCAGTACTTC
D: TRBD2; J: TRBJ2-1; V: TRBV7-8; size: once; CDR3: CASSPRGLAGGGNEQFF; DNA: TGTGCCAGCAGCCCTAGGGGACTAGCGGGAGGAGGCAATGAGCAGTTCTTC
D: .; J: TRBJ2-2; V: TRBV18; size: .; CDR3: CASVGVSDTGELFF; DNA: TGTGCCAGCGTCGGAGTATCGGACACCGGGGAGCTGTTTTTT
D: .; J: TRBJ1-4; V: TRBV28; size: .; CDR3: CASSSETRGEKLFF; DNA: TGTGCCAGCAGTTCGGAGACGAGGGGTGAAAAACTGTTTTTT
D: .; J: TRBJ2-2; V: TRBV29-1; size: .; CDR3: CSAALFANTGELFF; DNA: TGCAGCGCCGCCCTGTTCGCGAACACCGGGGAGCTGTTTTTT
D: TRBD1; J: TRBJ2-1; V: TRBV19; size: .; CDR3: CASRRDRVNNEQFF; DNA: TGTGCCAGTAGGCGGGACAGGGTGAACAATGAGCAGTTCTTC
D: .; J: TRBJ2-5; V: TRBV28; size: once; CDR3: CASLPLAEETQYF; DNA: TGTGCCAGTCTACCACTGGCGGAAGAGACCCAGTACTTC
D: .; J: TRBJ2-3; V: TRBV19; size: .; CDR3: CASSPFGGSITDTQYF; DNA: TGTGCCAGTAGCCCATTTGGGGGGAGTATAACAGATACGCAGTATTTT
D: .; J: TRBJ2-1; V: TRBV28; size: .; CDR3: CASSFGGLSSYNEQFF; DNA: TGTGCCAGCAGTTTCGGTGGGCTGAGCTCCTACAATGAGCAGTTCTTC
D: .; J: TRBJ2-1; V: TRBV12-2; size: .; CDR3: CASRLGRVYNEQFF; DNA: TGTGCAAGTCGATTGGGACGGGTCTACAATGAGCAGTTCTTC
D: .; J: TRBJ2-3; V: TRBV5-4; size: .; CDR3: CASRGGLLTDTQYF; DNA: TGTGCCAGCCGCGGAGGACTCCTCACAGATACGCAGTATTTT
D: .; J: TRBJ2-7; V: TRBV4-1; size: .; CDR3: CASSQDYPGAEEQYF; DNA: TGCGCCAGCAGCCAAGATTATCCGGGGGCTGAGGAGCAGTACTTC
D: .; J: TRBJ1-2; V: TRBV5-1; size: .; CDR3: CASSSDPGTAGGYTF; DNA: TGCGCCAGCAGCTCCGACCCAGGGACGGCGGGAGGCTACACCTTC
D: TRBD2; J: TRBJ2-1; V: TRBV18; size: once; CDR3: CASSPQDRGAGFYNEQFF; DNA: TGTGCCAGCTCACCACAAGATAGAGGAGCGGGATTCTACAATGAGCAGTTCTTC